This TCR beta chain originates from a study of T cells in Graves' hyperthyroidism and ophthalmopathy. About the research overall: Before any treatment, at initial diagnosis, peripheral blood was collected.

Regions amplified from RNA transcripts were the TCR beta CDR3 regions. During a first-round RT-PCR of the TCR CDR3, the HTBI primer set was used. TCRdb recomputed calls from the multiplex PCR reads with MiXCR, one row per CDR3 protein. The sample includes 300,000 to 400,000 distinct CDR3 sequences, about 15% of them seen just once. Germline V gene data show CDR1 as MNHEY and CDR2 as SMNVEV (reference sequence). V was cut by 3 bases and J by 1 base, with 7 bases left in between. There are 13 residues in the CDR3. Study findings and constraints: A 13 V-J signature model discriminated ophthalmopathy versus stable hyperthyroidism.

This clonotype has a count of ten or more. Its antigen is still unknown. The chain employs TRBV27 and TRBJ2-7; no firm D call. The specimen was blood. This clonotype was sampled from a woman in her sixties with Graves' hyperthyroidism. The CDR3 is CASSFGRSYEQYF. As DNA, the CDR3 is TGTGCCAGCAGTTTCGGCCGATCCTACGAGCAGTACTTC.